This T cell receptor beta chain appears in the sequencing data of a study of blood T cells in healthy people across ages. The V gene lost 0 bases and the J gene lost 2 bases, with 14 bases spanning the gap. The CDR3 is made up of 16 amino acids. From germline, CDR1 is LNHNV and CDR2 YYDKDF (reference sequence). Combining a sample-barcoded 5' primer with a J-beta primer mix, a second PCR ran for roughly 6 to 12 cycles. One entry per CDR3 protein, called by TCRdb with MiXCR from the 5' RACE reads. Of more than 1,000,000 distinct CDR3 sequences in the sample, roughly 24% are singletons; the top ten hold about 0.69%. This same sample was also taken into another study, of T cells of mothers and their children.

The sample was blood. The clonotype comes from a girl aged 2 to 9 in good health. This rearrangement joins TRBV15 to TRBJ2-7, with D tentatively TRBD1 (6 bases). CDR3 sequence: CATSRDVGQVTYEQYF. The CDR3 DNA is TGTGCCACCAGCAGAGACGTGGGACAAGTAACCTACGAGCAGTACTTC. Supplemented by reference TRBV15 and TRBJ2-7, the full variable domain reads DAMVIQNPRYQVTQFGKPVTLSCSQTLNHNVMYWYQQKSSQAPKLLFHYYDKDFNNEADTPDNFQSRRPNTSFCFLDIRSPGLGDTAMYLCATSRDVGQVTYEQYFGPGTRLTVT.